This T cell receptor (beta chain) was recorded in a study of blood T cell repertoires in COVID-19. In the study overall: The analysed material was cDNA or gDNA that came from T cells, B-cell-depleted T cells, or PBMCs.

The assay was immunoSEQ multiplex PCR, and TCRdb's table has in-frame clones only and misses some. This table has approximately 200,000 clones, roughly 77% appearing once. Germline assignment: CDR1 SEHNR and CDR2 FQNEAQ (reference sequence). The CDR3 is 15 residues long. V shed 1 base and J shed 10 bases, with 17 bases lying between them. The clonotype was recovered from a woman aged 35 to 49 with COVID-19, enrolled during active disease. Material: peripheral blood. J is TRBJ2-1 and V is TRBV7-9; possible D gene TRBD2, 5 bases. The CDR3 region is CASSLGVLSGSEQFF. The CDR3 DNA follows: TGTGCCAGCAGCTTAGGGGTTCTGAGCGGCTCGGAGCAGTTCTTC.